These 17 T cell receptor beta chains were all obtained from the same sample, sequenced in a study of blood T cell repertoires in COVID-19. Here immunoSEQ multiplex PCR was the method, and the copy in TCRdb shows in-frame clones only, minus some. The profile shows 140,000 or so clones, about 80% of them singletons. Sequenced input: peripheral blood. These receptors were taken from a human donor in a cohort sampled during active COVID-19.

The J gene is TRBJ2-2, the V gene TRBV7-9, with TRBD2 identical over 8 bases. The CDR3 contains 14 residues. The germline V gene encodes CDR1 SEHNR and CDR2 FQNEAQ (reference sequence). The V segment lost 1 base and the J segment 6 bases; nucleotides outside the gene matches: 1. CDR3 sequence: CASSLGGGSGELFF. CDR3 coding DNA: TGTGCCAGCAGCTTAGGCGGGGGGTCCGGGGAGCTGTTTTTT.

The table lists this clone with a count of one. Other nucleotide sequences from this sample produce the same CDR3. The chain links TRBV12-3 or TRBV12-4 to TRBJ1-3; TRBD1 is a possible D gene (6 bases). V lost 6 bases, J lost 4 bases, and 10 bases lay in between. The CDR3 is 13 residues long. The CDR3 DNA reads TGTGCCAGCAGCCGGGGGGCAGGAAACACCATATATTTT. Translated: CASSRGAGNTIYF.

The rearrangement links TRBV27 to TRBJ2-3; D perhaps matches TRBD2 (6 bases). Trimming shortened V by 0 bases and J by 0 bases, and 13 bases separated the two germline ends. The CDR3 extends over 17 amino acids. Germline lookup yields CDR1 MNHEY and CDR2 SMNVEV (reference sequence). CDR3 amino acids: CASSLSALSGSTDTQYF. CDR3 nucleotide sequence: TGTGCCAGCAGTTTATCAGCCCTGAGCGGGAGCACAGATACGCAGTATTTT.

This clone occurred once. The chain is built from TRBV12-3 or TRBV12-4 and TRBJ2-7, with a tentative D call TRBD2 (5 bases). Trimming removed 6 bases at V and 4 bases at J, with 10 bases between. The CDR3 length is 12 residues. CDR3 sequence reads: CASSLAGYEQYV. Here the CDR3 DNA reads TGTGCCAGCAGCCTAGCAGGTTACGAGCAGTACGTC.

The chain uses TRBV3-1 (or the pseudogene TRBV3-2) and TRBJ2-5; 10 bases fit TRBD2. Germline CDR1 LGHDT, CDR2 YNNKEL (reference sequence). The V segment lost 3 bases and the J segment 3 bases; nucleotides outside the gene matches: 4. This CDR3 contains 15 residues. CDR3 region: CASSHWTSGEETQYF. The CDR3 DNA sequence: TGTGCCAGCAGCCACTGGACTAGCGGTGAAGAGACCCAGTACTTC.

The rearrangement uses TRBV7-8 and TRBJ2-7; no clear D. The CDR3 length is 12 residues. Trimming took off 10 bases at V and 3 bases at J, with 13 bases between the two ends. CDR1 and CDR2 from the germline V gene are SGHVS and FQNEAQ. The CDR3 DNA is TGTGCCACCGCCACTGGGCTCTACGAGCAGTACTTC. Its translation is CATATGLYEQYF.

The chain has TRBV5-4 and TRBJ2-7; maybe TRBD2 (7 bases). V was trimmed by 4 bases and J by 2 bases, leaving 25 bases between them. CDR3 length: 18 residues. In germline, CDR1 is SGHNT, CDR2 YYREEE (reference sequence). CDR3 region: CASSPGGGGHANTYEQYF. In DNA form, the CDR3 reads TGTGCCAGCAGCCCCGGTGGGGGGGGCCATGCGAATACCTACGAGCAGTACTTC.

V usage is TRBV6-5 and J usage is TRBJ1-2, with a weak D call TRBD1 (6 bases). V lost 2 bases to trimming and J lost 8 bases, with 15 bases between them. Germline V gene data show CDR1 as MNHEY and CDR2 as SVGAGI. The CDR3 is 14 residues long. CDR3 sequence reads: CASSYGGPSGGYTF. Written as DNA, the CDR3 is TGTGCCAGCAGTTACGGGGGCCCCTCAGGGGGCTACACCTTC.

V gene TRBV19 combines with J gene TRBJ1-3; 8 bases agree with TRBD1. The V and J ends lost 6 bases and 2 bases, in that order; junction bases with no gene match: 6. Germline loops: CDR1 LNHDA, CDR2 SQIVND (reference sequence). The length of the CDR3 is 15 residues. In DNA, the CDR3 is TGTGCCAGTAGGCCGGGACAGGTTACTGGAAACACCATATATTTT. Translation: CASRPGQVTGNTIYF.

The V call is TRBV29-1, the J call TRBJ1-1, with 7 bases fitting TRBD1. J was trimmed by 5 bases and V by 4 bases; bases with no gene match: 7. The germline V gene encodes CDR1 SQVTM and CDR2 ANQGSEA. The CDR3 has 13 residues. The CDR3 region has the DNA TGCAGCGTTGGTAACAGGGGAGGAACTGAAGCTTTCTTT. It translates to CSVGNRGGTEAFF.

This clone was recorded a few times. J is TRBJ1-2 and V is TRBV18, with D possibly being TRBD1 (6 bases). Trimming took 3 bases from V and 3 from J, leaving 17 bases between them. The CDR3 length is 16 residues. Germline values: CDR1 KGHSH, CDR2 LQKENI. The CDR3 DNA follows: TGTGCCAGCTCACCGAATGCGGGGGGGCAGGACTATGGCTACACCTTC. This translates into CASSPNAGGQDYGYTF.

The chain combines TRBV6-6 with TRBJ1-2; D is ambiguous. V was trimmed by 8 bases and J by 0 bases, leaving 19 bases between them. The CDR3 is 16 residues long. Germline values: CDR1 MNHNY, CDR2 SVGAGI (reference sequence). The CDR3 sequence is CASLLGLVATNYGYTF. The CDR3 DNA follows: TGTGCCAGCCTTTTAGGTTTGGTAGCAACTAACTATGGCTACACCTTC.

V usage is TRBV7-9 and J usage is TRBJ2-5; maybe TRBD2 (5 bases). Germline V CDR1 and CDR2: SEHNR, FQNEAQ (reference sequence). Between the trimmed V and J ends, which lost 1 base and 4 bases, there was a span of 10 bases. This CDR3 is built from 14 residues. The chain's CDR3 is CASSLVDYPETQYF. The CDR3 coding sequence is TGTGCCAGCAGCTTAGTTGACTATCCAGAGACCCAGTACTTC.

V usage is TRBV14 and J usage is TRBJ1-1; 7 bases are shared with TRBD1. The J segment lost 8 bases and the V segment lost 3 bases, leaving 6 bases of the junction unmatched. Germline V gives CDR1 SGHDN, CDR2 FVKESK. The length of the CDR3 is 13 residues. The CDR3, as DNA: TGTGCCAGCAGCCAGGAGGGGGCCAGGGAAGCTTTCTTT. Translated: CASSQEGAREAFF.

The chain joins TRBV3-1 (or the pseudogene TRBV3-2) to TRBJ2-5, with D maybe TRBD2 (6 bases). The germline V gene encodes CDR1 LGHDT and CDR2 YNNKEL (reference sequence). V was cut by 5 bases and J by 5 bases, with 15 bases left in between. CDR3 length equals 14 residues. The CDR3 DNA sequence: TGTGCCAGCAGCGAAGGGACCGGAGGGGAGACCCAGTACTTC. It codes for CASSEGTGGETQYF.

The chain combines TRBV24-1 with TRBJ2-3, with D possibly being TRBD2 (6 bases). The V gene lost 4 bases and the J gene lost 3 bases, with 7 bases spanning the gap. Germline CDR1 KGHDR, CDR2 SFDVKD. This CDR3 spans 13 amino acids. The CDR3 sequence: CATSEAGTDTQYF. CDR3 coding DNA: TGTGCCACCAGTGAGGCGGGGACAGATACGCAGTATTTT.

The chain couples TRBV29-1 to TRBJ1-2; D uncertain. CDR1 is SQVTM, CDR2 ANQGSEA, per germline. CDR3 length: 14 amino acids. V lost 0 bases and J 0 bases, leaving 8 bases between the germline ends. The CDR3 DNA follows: TGCAGCGTTGAAGATCCAACAGCTAACTATGGCTACACCTTC. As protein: CSVEDPTANYGYTF.